This T cell receptor (beta chain) was recorded in a study of T cell changes during pregnancy in multiple sclerosis. Assay used: immunoSEQ multiplex PCR; TCRdb lists only in-frame clones, some missing. The sample comprises about 75,000 clones, roughly 90% of which are singletons, and about 0.9% rests with the top ten. The CDR3 runs to 15 residues. Per the germline V gene, CDR1 is SGHRS and CDR2 is YFSETQ. V gave up 4 bases and J gave up 1 base, with 14 bases separating them. The sequenced sample was peripheral blood, obtained in the first trimester of pregnancy. This TCR was recovered from a female donor in good health, enrolled as a control in a pregnancy study. The chain links TRBV5-1 to TRBJ2-5, with no clear D. The CDR3 coding sequence is TGCGCCAGCAGCCCCCCCGTGTACAGCCAAGAGACCCAGTACTTC. As protein: CASSPPVYSQETQYF.